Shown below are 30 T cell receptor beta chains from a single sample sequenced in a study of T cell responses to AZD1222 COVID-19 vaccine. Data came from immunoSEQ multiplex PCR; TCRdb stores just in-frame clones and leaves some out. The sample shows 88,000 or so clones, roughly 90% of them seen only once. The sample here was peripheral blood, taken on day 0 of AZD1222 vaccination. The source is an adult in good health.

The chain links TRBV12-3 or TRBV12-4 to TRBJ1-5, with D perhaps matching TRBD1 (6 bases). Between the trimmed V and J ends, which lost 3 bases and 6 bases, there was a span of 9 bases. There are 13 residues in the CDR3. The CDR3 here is CASSFGGGQPQHF. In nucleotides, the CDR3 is TGTGCCAGCAGTTTTGGGGGCGGTCAGCCCCAGCATTTT.

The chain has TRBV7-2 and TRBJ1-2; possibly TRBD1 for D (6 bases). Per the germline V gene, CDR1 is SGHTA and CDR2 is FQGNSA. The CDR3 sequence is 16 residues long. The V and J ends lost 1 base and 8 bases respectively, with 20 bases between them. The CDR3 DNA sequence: TGTGCCAGCAGCTTAGAGGGGGGTCGCGCCCCGGGGGGCTACACCTTC. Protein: CASSLEGGRAPGGYTF.

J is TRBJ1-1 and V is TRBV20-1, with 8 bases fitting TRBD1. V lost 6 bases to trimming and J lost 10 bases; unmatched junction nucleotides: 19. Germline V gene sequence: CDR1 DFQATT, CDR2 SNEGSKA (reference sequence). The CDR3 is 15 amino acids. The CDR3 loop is CSASSPRTGREAAFF. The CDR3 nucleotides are TGCAGTGCCAGTTCCCCCCGGACAGGGAGAGAAGCAGCTTTCTTT.

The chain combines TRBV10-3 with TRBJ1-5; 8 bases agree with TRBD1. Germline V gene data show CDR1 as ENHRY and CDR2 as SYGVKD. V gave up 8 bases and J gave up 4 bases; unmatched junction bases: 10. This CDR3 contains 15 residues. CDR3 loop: CAIAGTTGGNQPQHF. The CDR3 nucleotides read TGTGCCATCGCCGGGACCACAGGGGGAAATCAGCCCCAGCATTTT.

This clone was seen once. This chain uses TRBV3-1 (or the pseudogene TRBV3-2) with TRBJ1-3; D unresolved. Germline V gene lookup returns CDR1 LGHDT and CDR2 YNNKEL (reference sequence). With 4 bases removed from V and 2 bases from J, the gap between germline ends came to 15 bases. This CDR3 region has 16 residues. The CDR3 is CASSPRLLAAGNTIYF. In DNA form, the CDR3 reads TGTGCCAGCAGCCCAAGGTTGCTTGCAGCTGGAAACACCATATATTTT.

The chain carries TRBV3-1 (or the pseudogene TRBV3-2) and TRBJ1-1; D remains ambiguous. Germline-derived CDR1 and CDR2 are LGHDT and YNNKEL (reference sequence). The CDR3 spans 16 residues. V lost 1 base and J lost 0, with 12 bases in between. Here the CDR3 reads CASSQGIGNMNTEAFF. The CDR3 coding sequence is TGTGCCAGCAGCCAAGGAATAGGTAATATGAACACTGAAGCTTTCTTT.

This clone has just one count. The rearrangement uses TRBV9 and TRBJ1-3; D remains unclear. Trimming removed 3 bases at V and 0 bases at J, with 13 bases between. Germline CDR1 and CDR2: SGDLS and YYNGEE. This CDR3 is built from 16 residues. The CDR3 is CASSARHRNSGNTIYF. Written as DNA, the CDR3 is TGTGCCAGCAGCGCCCGACACCGAAACTCTGGAAACACCATATATTTT.

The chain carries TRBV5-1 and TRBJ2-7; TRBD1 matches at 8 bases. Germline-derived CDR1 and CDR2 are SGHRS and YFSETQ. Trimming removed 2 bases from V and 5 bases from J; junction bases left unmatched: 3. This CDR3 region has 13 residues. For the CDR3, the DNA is TGCGCCAGCAGCTTACAGGGGGTCGACGAGCAGTACTTC. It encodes CASSLQGVDEQYF.

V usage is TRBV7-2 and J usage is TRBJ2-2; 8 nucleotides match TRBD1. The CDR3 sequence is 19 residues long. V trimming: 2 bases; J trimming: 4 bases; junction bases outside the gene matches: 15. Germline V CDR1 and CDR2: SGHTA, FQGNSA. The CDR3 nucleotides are TGTGCCAGCAGCTTATCCCCCCCCGCGACAGGGGACATCACCGGGGAGCTGTTTTTT. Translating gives CASSLSPPATGDITGELFF.

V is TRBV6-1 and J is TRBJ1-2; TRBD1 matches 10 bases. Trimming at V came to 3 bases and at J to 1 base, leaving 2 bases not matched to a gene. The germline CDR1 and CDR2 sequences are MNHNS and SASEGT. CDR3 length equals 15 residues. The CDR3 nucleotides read TGTGCCAGCAGTGACCGGGACAGGGGTAACTATGGCTACACCTTC. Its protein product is CASSDRDRGNYGYTF.

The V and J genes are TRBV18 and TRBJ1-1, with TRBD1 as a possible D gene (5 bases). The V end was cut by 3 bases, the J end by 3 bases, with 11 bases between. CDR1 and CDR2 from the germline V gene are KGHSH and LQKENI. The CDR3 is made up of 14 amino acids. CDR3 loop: CASSPQTDYTEAFF. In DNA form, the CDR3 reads TGTGCCAGCTCACCTCAGACAGACTACACTGAAGCTTTCTTT.

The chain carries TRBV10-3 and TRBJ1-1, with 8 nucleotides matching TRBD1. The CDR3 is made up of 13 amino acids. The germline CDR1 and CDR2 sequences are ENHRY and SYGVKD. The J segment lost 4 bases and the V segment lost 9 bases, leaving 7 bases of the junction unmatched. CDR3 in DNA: TGTGCCATACTACAGGGGGGAGGCACTGAAGCTTTCTTT. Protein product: CAILQGGGTEAFF.

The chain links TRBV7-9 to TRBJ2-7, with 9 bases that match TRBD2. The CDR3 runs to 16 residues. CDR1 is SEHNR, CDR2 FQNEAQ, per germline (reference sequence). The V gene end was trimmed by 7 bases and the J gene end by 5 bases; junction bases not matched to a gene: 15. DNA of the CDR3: TGTGCCAGCACCCCCGGGGGGCGGGAGGGTATCGACGAGCAGTACTTC. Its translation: CASTPGGREGIDEQYF.

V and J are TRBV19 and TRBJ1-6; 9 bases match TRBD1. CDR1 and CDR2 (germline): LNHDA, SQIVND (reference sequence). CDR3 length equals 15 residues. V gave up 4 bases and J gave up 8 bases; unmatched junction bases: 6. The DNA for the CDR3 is TGTGCCAGTAGTACTACAGGGGGCTTCGATTCACCCCTCCACTTT. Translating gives CASSTTGGFDSPLHF.

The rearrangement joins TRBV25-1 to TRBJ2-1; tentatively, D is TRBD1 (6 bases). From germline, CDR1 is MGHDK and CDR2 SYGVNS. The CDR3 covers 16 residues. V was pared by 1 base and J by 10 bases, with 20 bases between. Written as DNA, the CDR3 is TGTGCCAGCAGTGAATTCCGGGACACGCCTGGAAGGGAGCAGTTCTTC. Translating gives CASSEFRDTPGREQFF.

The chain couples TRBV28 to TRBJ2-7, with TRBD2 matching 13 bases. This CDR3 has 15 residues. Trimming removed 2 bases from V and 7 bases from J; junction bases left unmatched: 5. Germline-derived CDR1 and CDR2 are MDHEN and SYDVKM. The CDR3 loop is CASSLTSGGAREQYF. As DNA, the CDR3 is TGTGCCAGCAGTTTAACTAGCGGGGGGGCTCGGGAGCAGTACTTC.

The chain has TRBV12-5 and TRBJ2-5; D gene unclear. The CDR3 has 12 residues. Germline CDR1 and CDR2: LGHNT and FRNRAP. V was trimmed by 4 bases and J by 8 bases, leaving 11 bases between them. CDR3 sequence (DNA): TGTGCTAGTGGTTCAACCGTTGAAACCCAGTACTTC. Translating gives CASGSTVETQYF.

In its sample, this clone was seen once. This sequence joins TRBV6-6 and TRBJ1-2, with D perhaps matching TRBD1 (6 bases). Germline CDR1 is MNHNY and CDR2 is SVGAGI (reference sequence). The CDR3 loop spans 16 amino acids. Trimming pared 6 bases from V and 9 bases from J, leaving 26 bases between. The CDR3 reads CASRNIQGLTGQRYTF. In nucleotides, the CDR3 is TGTGCCAGCAGGAATATACAAGGCCTCACAGGGCAACGCTACACCTTC.

CDR3 in DNA: TGCGCCAGCAGCGGGGTCGGGGGCACCGGGGAGCTGTTTTTT. It codes for CASSGVGGTGELFF. This chain uses TRBV5-1 with TRBJ2-2; TRBD2 is a possible D gene (6 bases). The CDR3 has 14 amino acids. The germline gives CDR1 SGHRS, CDR2 YFSETQ. V gave up 4 bases and J gave up 4 bases, with 11 bases separating them.

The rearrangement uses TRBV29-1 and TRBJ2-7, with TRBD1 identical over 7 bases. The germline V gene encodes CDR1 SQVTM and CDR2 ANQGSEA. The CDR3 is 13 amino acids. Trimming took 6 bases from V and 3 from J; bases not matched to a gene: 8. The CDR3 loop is CSVRQDRFYEQYF. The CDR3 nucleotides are TGCAGCGTCCGCCAGGACAGGTTCTACGAGCAGTACTTC.

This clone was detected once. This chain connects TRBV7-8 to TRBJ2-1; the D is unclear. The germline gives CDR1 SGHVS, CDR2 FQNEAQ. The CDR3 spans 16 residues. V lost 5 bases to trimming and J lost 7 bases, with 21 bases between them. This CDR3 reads CASSKKRDPFWNEQFF. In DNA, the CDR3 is TGTGCCAGCAGCAAGAAGCGAGATCCTTTTTGGAATGAGCAGTTCTTC.

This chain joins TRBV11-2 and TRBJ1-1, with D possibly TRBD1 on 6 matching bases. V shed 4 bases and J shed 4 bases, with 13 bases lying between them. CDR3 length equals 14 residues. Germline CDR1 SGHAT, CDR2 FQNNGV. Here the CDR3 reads CASSSIRGSTEAFF. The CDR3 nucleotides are TGTGCCAGCAGCTCTATTAGGGGGAGCACTGAAGCTTTCTTT.

CDR3 in amino acids: CASSQSGLRRINSYNSPLHF. The DNA for the CDR3 is TGCGCCAGCAGTCAATCTGGGTTAAGGCGGATAAACTCCTATAATTCACCCCTCCACTTT. The V gene is TRBV23-1, the J gene TRBJ1-6; no clear D. TRBV23-1 is noted as an ORF with a role that remains uncertain. This CDR3 comprises 20 residues. V shed 0 bases and J shed 0 bases, with 18 bases lying between them.

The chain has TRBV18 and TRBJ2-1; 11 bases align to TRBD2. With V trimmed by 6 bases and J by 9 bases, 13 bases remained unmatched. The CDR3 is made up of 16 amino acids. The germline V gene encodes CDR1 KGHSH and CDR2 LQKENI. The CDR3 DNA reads TGTGCCAGCTCGCGCGAACTAGCGGGAGCCCCCCGTGAGCAGTTCTTC. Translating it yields CASSRELAGAPREQFF.

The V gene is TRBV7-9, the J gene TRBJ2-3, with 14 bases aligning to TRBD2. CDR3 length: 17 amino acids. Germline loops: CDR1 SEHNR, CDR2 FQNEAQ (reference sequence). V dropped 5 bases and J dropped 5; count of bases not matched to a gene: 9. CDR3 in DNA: TGTGCCAGCAGCCCCCCCGGGACTAGCGGGAGCCAAGATACGCAGTATTTT. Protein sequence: CASSPPGTSGSQDTQYF.

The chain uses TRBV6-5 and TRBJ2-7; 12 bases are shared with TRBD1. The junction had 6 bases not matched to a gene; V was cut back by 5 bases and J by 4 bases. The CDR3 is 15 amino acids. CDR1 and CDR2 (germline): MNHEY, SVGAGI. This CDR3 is CASSKPGQGAYEQYF. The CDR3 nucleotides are TGTGCCAGCAGTAAACCGGGACAGGGGGCATACGAGCAGTACTTC.

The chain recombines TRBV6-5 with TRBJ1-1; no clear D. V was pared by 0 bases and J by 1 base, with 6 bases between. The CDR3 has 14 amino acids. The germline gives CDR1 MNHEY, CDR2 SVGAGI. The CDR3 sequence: CASSYSGWNTEAFF. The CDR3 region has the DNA TGTGCCAGCAGTTACTCGGGGTGGAACACTGAAGCTTTCTTT.

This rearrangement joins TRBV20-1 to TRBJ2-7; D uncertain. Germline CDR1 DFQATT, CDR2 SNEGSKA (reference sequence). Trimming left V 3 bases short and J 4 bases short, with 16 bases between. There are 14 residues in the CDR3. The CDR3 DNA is TGCAGTGCTAGTACCGGCACCGCTAGATACGAGCAGTACTTC. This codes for CSASTGTARYEQYF.

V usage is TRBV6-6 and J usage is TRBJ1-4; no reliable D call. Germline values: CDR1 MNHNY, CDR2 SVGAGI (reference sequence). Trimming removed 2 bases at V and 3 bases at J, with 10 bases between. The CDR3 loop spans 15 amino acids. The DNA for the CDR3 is TGTGCCAGCAGTTACAGGGTCCCCTCTAATGAAAAACTGTTTTTT. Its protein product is CASSYRVPSNEKLFF.

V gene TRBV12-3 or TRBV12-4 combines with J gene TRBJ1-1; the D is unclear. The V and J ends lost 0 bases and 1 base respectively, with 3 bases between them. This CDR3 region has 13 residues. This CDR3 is CASSLARNTEAFF. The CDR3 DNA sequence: TGTGCCAGCAGTTTAGCACGGAACACTGAAGCTTTCTTT.